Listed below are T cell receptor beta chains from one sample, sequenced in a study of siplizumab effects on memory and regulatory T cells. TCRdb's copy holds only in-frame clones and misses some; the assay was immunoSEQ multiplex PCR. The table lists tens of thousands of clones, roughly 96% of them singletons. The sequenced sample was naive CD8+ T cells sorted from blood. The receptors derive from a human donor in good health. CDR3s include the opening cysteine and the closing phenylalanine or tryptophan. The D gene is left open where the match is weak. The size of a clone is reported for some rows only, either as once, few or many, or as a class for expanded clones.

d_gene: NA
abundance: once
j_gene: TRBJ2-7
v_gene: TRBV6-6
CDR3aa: CASSYQAGVSYEQYF
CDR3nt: TGTGCCAGCAGTTACCAGGCCGGGGTATCCTACGAGCAGTACTTC

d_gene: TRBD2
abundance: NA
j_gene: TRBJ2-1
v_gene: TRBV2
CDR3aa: CATLANEQFF
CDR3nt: TGTGCCACACTAGCGAATGAGCAGTTCTTC

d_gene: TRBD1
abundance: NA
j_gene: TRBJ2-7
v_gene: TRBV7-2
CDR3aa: CASRRDRAYEQYF
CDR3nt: TGTGCCAGCAGACGGGACAGAGCCTACGAGCAGTACTTC

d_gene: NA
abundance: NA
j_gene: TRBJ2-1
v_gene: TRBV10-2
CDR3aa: CASRDDSRQFF
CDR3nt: TGCGCCAGCAGAGACGACAGTCGGCAGTTCTTC

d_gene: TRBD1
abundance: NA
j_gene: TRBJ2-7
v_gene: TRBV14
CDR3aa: CASRNQGQGDEQYF
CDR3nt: TGTGCCAGCCGAAACCAGGGACAGGGGGACGAGCAGTACTTC

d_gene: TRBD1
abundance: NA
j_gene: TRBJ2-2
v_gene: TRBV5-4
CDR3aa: CASSGWDRMNTGELFF
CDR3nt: TGTGCCAGCAGCGGGTGGGACAGGATGAACACCGGGGAGCTGTTTTTT

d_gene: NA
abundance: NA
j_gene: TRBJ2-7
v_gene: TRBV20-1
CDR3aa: CSARESYEQYF
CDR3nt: TGCAGTGCTAGGGAGTCCTACGAGCAGTACTTC

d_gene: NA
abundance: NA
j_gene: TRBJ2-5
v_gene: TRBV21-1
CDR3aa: CASSPGGGTVETQYF
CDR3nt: TGTGCCAGCAGCCCCGGCGGGGGGACGGTAGAGACCCAGTACTTC

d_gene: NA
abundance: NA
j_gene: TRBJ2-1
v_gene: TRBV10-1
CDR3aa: CASSEGGNEQFF
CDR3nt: TGCGCCAGCAGCGAGGGGGGCAATGAGCAGTTCTTC

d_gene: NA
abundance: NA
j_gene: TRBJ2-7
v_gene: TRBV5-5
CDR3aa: CASSLAGAFYEQYF
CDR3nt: TGTGCCAGCAGCTTGGCGGGGGCCTTCTACGAGCAGTACTTC

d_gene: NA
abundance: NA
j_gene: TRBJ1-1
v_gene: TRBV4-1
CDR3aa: CANSSVQGTEAFF
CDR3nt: TGCGCCAACAGCTCCGTTCAGGGGACTGAAGCTTTCTTT

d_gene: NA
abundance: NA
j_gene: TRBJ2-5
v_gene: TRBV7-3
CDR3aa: CASSPGWQETQYF
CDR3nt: TGTGCCAGCAGCCCCGGTTGGCAAGAGACCCAGTACTTC

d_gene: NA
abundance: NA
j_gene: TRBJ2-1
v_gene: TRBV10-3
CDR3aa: CAISLGDEQFF
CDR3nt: TGTGCCATCAGTTTGGGGGATGAGCAGTTCTTC

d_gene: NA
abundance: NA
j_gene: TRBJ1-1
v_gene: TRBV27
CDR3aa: CASSFGGGTEAFF
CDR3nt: TGTGCCAGCAGTTTCGGGGGGGGCACTGAAGCTTTCTTT

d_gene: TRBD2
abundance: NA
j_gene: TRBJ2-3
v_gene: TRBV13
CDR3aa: CASSFHGGGVTDTQYF
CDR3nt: TGTGCCAGCAGCTTCCACGGCGGGGGAGTCACAGATACGCAGTATTTT

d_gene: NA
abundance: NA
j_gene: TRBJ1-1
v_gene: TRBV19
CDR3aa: CASTISGPAFF
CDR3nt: TGTGCCAGTACCATTTCGGGGCCCGCTTTCTTT

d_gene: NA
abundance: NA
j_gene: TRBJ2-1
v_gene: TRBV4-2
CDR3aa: CASSQDQDYSYNEQFF
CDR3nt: TGTGCCAGCAGCCAAGATCAGGACTACTCCTACAATGAGCAGTTCTTC

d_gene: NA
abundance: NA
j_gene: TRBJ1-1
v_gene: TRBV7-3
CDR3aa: CASSLIRRGRGNTEAFF
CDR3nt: TGTGCCAGCAGCTTAATCAGGAGGGGACGGGGGAACACTGAAGCTTTCTTT

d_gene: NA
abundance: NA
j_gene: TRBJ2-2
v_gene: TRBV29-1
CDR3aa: CSVESAGRNTGELFF
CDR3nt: TGCAGCGTTGAATCCGCAGGGAGGAACACCGGGGAGCTGTTTTTT

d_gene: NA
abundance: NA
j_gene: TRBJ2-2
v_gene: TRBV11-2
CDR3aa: CASSLGGIYTGELFF
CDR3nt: TGTGCCAGCAGCTTAGGGGGTATATATACCGGGGAGCTGTTTTTT

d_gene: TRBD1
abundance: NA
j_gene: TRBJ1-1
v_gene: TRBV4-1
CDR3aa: CASSQGTGSWNTEAFF
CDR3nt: TGCGCCAGCAGCCAAGGGACAGGAAGTTGGAACACTGAAGCTTTCTTT

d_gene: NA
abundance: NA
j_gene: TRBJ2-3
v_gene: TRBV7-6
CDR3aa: CASSQSTDTQYF
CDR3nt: TGTGCCAGCAGCCAGAGCACAGATACGCAGTATTTT

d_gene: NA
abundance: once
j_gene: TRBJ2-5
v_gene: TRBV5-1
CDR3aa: CASRVDPGDETQYF
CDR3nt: TGCGCCAGCAGAGTTGACCCGGGTGATGAGACCCAGTACTTC

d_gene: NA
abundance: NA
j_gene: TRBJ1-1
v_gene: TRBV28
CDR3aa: CASSPVNTEAFF
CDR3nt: TGTGCCAGCAGTCCAGTGAACACTGAAGCTTTCTTT

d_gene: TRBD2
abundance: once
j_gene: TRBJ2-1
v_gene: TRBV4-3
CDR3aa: CASSQDRASGEYNEQFF
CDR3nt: TGCGCCAGCAGCCAAGATCGAGCTAGCGGGGAGTACAATGAGCAGTTCTTC

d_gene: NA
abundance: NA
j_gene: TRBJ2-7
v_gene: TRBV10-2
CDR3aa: CASSEGGAYEQYF
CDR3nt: TGCGCCAGCAGTGAAGGTGGAGCCTACGAGCAGTACTTC

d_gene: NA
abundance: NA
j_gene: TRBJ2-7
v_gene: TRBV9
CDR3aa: CASSNPSEERFRNEQYF
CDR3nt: TGTGCCAGCAGCAACCCCTCTGAGGAGCGGTTCCGGAACGAGCAGTACTTC

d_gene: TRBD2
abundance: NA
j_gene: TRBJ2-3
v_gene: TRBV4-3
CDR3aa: CASSQGTSESTDTQYF
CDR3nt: TGCGCCAGCAGCCAAGGGACTAGCGAGAGCACAGATACGCAGTATTTT

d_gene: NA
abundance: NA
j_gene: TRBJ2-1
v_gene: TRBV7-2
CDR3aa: CASRLPLRNEQFF
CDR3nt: TGTGCCAGCCGATTACCTTTACGCAATGAGCAGTTCTTC

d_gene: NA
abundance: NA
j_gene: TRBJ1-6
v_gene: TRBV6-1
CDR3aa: CASSEVRTFNSPLHF
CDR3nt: TGTGCCAGCAGTGAGGTTCGGACTTTCAATTCACCCCTCCACTTT

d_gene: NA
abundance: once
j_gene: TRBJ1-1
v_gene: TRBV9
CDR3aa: CASSVGGSTEAFF
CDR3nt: TGTGCCAGCAGCGTAGGTGGGTCCACTGAAGCTTTCTTT

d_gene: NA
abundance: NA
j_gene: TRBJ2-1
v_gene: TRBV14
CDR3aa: CASSQDFYNEQFF
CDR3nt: TGTGCCAGCAGCCAAGATTTCTACAATGAGCAGTTCTTC

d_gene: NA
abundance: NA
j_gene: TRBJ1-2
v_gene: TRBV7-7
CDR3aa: CASSLRINRSTYGYTF
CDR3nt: TGTGCCAGCAGCTTACGCATAAACAGGTCCACCTATGGCTACACCTTC

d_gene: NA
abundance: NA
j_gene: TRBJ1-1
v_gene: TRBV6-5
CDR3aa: CASRDTVANTEAFF
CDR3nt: TGTGCCAGCAGGGACACGGTAGCGAACACTGAAGCTTTCTTT

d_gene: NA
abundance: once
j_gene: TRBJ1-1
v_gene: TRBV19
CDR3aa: CASSPGAGNTEAFF
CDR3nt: TGTGCCAGTAGCCCCGGGGCCGGGAACACTGAAGCTTTCTTT

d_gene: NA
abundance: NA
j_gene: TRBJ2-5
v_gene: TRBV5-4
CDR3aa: CASSLEAEETQYF
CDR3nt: TGTGCCAGCAGCTTGGAGGCGGAAGAGACCCAGTACTTC

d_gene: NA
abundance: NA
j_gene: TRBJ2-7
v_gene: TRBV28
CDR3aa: CASSPTGLSSYEQYF
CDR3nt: TGTGCCAGCAGTCCGACAGGACTCTCCTCCTACGAGCAGTACTTC

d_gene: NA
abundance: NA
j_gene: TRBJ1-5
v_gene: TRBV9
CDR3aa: CASSVTGARDQPQHF
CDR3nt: TGTGCCAGCAGCGTTACCGGGGCGAGGGATCAGCCCCAGCATTTT

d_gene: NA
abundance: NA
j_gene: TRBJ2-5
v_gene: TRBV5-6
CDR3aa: CASSPGGTETQYF
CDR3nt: TGTGCCAGCAGCCCTGGGGGGACAGAGACCCAGTACTTC

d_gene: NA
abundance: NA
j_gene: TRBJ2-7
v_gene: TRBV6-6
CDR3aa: CASSYSGAPDEQYF
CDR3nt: TGTGCCAGCAGTTACTCCGGGGCCCCGGACGAGCAGTACTTC

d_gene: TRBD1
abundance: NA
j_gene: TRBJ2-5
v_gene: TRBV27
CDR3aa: CASSLGQGVGTQYF
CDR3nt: TGTGCCAGCAGTCTCGGTCAGGGGGTGGGGACCCAGTACTTC

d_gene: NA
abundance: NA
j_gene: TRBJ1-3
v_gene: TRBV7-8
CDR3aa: CASSLGVDSSGNTIYF
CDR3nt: TGTGCCAGCAGCCTAGGGGTGGACAGCTCTGGAAACACCATATATTTT

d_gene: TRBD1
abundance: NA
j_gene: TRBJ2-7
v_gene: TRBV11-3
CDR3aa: CASSLKGQGAYEQYF
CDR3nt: TGTGCCAGCAGCTTAAAAGGACAGGGTGCCTACGAGCAGTACTTC

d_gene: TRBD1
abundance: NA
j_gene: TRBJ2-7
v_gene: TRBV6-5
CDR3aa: CASSYEAGGNEQYF
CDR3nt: TGTGCCAGCAGTTACGAAGCAGGGGGCAACGAGCAGTACTTC

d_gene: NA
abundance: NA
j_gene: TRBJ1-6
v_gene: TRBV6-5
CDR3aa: CASSYGTNFYNSPLHF
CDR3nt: TGTGCCAGCAGTTACGGCACGAACTTCTATAATTCACCCCTCCACTTT

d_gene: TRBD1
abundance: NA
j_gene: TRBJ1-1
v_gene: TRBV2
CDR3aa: CASSDTNDRDEAFF
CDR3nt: TGTGCCAGCAGTGACACTAACGACAGGGACGAAGCTTTCTTT

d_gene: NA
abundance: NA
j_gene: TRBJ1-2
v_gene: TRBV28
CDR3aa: CASSFGYGYTF
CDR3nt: TGTGCCAGCAGTTTCGGGTATGGCTACACCTTC

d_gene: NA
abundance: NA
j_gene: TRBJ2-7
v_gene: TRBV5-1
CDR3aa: CASSLGGNSYEQHF
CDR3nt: TGCGCCAGCAGCTTGGGAGGAAACTCCTACGAGCAGCACTTC

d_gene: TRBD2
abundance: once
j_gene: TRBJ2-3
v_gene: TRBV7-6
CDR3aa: CASSLASGGLDTQYF
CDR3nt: TGTGCCAGCAGCTTAGCTAGCGGGGGGTTAGATACGCAGTATTTT

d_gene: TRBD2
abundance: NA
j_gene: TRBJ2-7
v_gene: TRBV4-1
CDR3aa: CASSQGAGDEQYF
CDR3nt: TGCGCCAGCAGCCAAGGAGCGGGGGACGAGCAGTACTTC

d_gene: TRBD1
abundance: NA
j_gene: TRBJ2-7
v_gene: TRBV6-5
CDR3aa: CASSYGTGGSYEQYF
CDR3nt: TGTGCCAGCAGTTACGGAACAGGGGGTTCGTACGAGCAGTACTTC

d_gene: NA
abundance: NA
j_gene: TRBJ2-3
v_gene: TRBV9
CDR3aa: CASSGSDTDTQYF
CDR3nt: TGTGCCAGCAGCGGTAGCGACACAGATACGCAGTATTTT

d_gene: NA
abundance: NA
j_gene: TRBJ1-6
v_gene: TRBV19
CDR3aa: CASSIRTSNSPLHF
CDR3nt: TGTGCCAGTAGTATACGGACGTCTAATTCACCCCTCCACTTT

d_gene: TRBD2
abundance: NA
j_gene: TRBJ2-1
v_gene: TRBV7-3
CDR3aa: CASSLGTSGLNEQFF
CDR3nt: TGTGCCAGCAGCTTAGGGACTAGCGGACTCAATGAGCAGTTCTTC

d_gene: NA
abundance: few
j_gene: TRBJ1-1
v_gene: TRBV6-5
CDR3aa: CASSYAEAAEAFF
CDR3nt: TGTGCCAGCAGTTACGCCGAGGCAGCTGAAGCTTTCTTT

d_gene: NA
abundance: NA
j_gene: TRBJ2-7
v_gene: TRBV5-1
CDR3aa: CASSSPIGVQSYEQYF
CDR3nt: TGCGCCAGCAGCTCCCCGATCGGGGTGCAATCCTACGAGCAGTACTTC

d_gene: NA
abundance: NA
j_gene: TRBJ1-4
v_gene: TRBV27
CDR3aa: CASSLTGSHNEKLFF
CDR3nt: TGTGCCAGCAGTTTAACTGGGTCCCATAATGAAAAACTGTTTTTT